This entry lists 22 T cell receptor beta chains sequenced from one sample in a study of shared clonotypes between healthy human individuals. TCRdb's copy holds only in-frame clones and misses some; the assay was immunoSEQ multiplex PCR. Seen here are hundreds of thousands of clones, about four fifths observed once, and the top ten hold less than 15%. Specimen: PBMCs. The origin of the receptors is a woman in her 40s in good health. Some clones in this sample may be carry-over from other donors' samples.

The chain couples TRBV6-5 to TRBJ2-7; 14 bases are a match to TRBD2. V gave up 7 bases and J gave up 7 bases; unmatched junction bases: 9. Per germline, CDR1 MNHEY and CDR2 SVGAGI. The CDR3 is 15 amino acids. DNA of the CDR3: TGTGCCAGCAAGAGAGGGACTAGCGGGAGCTGGGAGCAGTACTTC. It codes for CASKRGTSGSWEQYF.

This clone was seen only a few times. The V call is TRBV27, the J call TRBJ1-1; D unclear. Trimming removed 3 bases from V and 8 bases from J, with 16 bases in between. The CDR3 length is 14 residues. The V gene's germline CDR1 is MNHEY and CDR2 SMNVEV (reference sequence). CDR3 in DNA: TGTGCCAGCAGTTTTGGGAGGTATGGGCAGGAAGCTTTCTTT. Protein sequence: CASSFGRYGQEAFF.

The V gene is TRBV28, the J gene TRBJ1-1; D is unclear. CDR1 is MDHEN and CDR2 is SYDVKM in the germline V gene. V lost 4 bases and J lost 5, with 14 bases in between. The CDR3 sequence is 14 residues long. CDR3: CASSYSSSVTEAFF. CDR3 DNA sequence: TGTGCCAGCAGTTACTCGAGTTCGGTTACTGAAGCTTTCTTT.

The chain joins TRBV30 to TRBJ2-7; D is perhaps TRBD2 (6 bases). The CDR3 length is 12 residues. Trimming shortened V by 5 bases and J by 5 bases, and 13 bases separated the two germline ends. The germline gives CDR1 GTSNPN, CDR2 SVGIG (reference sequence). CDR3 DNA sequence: TGTGCCTGGGGGCCCGGGGGAAACGAGCAGTACTTC. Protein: CAWGPGGNEQYF.

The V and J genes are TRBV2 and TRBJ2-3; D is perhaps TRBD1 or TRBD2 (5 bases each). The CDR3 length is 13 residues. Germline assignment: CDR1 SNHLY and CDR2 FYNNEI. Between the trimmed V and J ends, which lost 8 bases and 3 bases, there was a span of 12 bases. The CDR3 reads CASGGVGTDTQYF. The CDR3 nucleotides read TGTGCCAGCGGGGGTGTGGGTACAGATACGCAGTATTTT.

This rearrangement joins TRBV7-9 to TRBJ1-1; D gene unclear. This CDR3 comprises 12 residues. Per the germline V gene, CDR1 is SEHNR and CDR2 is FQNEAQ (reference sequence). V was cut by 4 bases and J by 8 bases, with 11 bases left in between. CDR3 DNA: TGTGCCAGCAGCTCGGTTGGTCAGGAAGCTTTCTTT. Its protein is CASSSVGQEAFF.

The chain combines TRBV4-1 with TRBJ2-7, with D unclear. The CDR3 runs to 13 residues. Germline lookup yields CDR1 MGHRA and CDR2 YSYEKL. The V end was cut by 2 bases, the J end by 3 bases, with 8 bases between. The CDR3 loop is CASSQFISYEQYF. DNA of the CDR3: TGCGCCAGCAGCCAATTTATCAGCTACGAGCAGTACTTC.

This CDR3 reads CASGVQTGPRNQPQHF. The CDR3 nucleotides read TGTGCCAGCGGCGTTCAAACAGGTCCACGCAATCAGCCCCAGCATTTT. The chain combines TRBV28 with TRBJ1-5; possible D gene TRBD1, 5 bases. The germline V gene encodes CDR1 MDHEN and CDR2 SYDVKM. Trimming took off 8 bases at V and 2 bases at J, with 19 bases between the two ends. The CDR3 extends over 16 amino acids.

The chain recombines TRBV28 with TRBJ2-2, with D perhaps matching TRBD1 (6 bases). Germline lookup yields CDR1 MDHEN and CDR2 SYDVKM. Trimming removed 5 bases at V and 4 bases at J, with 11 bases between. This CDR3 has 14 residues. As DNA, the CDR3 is TGTGCCAGCAGTCCTCGGACAGTCACCGGGGAGCTGTTTTTT. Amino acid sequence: CASSPRTVTGELFF. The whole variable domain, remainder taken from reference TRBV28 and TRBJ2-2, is DVKVTQSSRYLVKRTGEKVFLECVQDMDHENMFWYRQDPGLGLRLIYFSYDVKMKEKGDIPEGYSVSREKKERFSLILESASTNQTSMYLCASSPRTVTGELFFGEGSRLTVL.

CDR3 loop: CASSLQGQGSEKLFF. In nucleotides, the CDR3 is TGCGCCAGCAGCTTGCAAGGGCAGGGAAGTGAAAAACTGTTTTTT. The chain joins TRBV5-1 to TRBJ1-4; a possible D gene is TRBD1 (5 bases). Trimming stripped 1 base from V and 7 bases from J, with 14 bases between. Germline V gene sequence: CDR1 SGHRS, CDR2 YFSETQ. This CDR3 comprises 15 residues.

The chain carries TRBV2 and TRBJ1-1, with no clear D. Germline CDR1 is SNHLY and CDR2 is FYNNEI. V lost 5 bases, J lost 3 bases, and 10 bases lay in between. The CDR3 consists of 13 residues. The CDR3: CASSSSQYTEAFF. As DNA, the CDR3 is TGTGCCAGCAGTTCCTCCCAGTACACTGAAGCTTTCTTT. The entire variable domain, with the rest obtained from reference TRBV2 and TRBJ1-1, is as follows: EPEVTQTPSHQVTQMGQEVILRCVPISNHLYFYWYRQILGQKVEFLVSFYNNEISEKSEIFDDQFSVERPDGSNFTLKIRSTKLEDSAMYFCASSSSQYTEAFFGQGTRLTVV.

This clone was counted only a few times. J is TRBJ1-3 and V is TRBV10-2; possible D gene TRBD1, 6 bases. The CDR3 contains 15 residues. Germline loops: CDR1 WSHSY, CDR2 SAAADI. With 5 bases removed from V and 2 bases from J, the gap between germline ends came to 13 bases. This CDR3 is CASSIQGIPGNTIYF. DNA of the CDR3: TGCGCCAGCAGTATTCAGGGGATCCCTGGAAACACCATATATTTT.

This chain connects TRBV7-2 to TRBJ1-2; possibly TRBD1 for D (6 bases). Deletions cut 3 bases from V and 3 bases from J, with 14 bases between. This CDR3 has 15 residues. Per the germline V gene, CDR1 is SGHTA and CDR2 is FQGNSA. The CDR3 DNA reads TGTGCCAGCAGCTTGGGGGCCAGCTTAGACTATGGCTACACCTTC. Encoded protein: CASSLGASLDYGYTF.

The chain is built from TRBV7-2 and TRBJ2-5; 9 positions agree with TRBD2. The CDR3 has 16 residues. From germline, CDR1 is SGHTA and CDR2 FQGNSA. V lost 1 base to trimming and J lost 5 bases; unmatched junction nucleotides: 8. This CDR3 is CASSLELAGRWETQYF. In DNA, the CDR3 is TGTGCCAGCAGCTTAGAGCTAGCGGGACGATGGGAGACCCAGTACTTC.

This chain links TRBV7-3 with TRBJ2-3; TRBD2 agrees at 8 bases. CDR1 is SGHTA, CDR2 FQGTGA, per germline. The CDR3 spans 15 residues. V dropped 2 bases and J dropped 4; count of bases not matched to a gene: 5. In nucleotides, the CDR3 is TGTGCCAGCAGCTTAGCTAGCGGGTCTGCAGATACGCAGTATTTT. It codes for CASSLASGSADTQYF.

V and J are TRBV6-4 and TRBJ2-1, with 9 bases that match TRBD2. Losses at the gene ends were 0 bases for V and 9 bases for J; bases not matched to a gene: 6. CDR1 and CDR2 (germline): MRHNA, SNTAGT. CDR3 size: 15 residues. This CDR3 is CASSDSISGSTEQFF. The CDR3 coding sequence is TGTGCCAGCAGTGACTCGATTAGCGGGAGCACTGAGCAGTTCTTC.

The CDR3 sequence is CASSSDGGQSTYEQYF. The DNA of the CDR3 is TGTGCCAGCAGCTCCGACGGGGGACAGTCGACCTACGAGCAGTACTTC. The rearrangement uses TRBV11-1 and TRBJ2-7; D might be TRBD1 (7 bases). Trimming removed 4 bases from V and 2 bases from J, with 18 bases in between. CDR1 is SGHAT, CDR2 FQDESV, per germline (reference sequence). The CDR3 extends over 16 amino acids.

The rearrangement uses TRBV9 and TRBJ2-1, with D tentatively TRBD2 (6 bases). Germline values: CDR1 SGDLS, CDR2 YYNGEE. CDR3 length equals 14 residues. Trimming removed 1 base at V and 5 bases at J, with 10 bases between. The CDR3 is CASSVLGSNNEQFF. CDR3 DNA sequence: TGTGCCAGCAGCGTACTCGGGAGTAACAATGAGCAGTTCTTC.

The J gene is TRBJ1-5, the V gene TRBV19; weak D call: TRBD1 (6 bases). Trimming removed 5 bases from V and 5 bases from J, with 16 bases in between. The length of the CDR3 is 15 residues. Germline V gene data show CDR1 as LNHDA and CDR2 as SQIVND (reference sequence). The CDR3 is CASSLKAGADQPQHF. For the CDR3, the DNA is TGTGCCAGTAGTTTGAAGGCGGGGGCTGATCAGCCCCAGCATTTT.

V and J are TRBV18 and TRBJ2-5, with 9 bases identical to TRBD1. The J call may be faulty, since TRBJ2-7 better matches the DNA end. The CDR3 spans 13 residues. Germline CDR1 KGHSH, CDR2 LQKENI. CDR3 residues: CASSLMDRGEQYF. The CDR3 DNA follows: TGTGCCAGCTCACTCATGGACAGGGGCGAGCAGTACTTC.

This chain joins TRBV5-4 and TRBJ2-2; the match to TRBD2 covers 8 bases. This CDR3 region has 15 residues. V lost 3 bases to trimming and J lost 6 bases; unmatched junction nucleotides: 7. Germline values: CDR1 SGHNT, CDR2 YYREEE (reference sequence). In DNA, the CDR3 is TGTGCCAGCAGCTCGAAACTAGCGGAGGCCGGGGAGCTGTTTTTT. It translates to CASSSKLAEAGELFF.

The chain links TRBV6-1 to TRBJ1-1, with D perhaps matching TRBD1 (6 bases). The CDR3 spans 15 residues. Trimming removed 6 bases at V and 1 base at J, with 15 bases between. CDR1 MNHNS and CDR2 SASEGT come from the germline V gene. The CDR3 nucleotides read TGTGCCAGCAGGAGAACAGGGTTAACGAACACTGAAGCTTTCTTT. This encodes CASRRTGLTNTEAFF.